This T cell receptor beta chain was sequenced in a study of cytomegalovirus exposure and HLA in healthy donors. Study-wide background: Drawn from HLA-typed donors, around 85 million unique TCRs were held in an early data release.

The study's findings and limits: Per published accounts, TCR beta sequences correctly predicted the HLA-A and HLA-B alleles of most subjects. One variant, a missense change in DCLRE1C, was linked in a later analysis to TCR beta V- and J-gene trimming. Cytomegalovirus status was reportedly diagnosed by the classifier with high sensitivity and specificity.

PCR was performed using 60 Vbeta and 13 Jbeta primers. Some clones are missing from TCRdb's copy, which holds only in-frame ones; the method was immunoSEQ multiplex PCR. Among around 150,000 clones, 80% to 85% were seen once, and the ten largest hold 1.5%. The CDR3 has 14 residues. Per germline, CDR1 SGHAT and CDR2 FQNNGV. V lost 2 bases, J lost 4 bases, and 11 bases lay in between. Turning to this clone: As yet, its antigen is unknown.

The V and J genes are TRBV11-2 and TRBJ1-2; perhaps TRBD1 as D (5 bases). The sequence was collected from a woman aged 18-35 years in good health and CMV-seronegative. The source material was PBMCs. The chain's CDR3 is CASSLFRQSYGYTF. The CDR3 region has the DNA TGTGCCAGCAGCTTATTTCGACAGTCCTATGGCTACACCTTC.